This T cell receptor beta chain is drawn from a study of T cell responses to AZD1222 COVID-19 vaccine. Notes on this clone: The antigen remains undetermined.

TCRdb keeps only in-frame clones here, not all; method: immunoSEQ multiplex PCR. The sample yields nearly 110,000 clones, roughly 85% seen once. Study-wide results and caveats: At baseline, just a handful of AZD1222 recipients tested seropositive. Repertoires were sampled only after the peak T cell response. Donors were chiefly white British, with a greater number of females, and clonal diversity was perhaps underestimated.

CDR3 size: 15 residues. Between the trimmed V and J ends, which lost 0 bases and 8 bases, there was a span of 14 bases. The germline V gene encodes CDR1 SGDLS and CDR2 YYNGEE. The sequence was obtained from an adult who received the AZD1222 COVID-19 vaccine. The sample was peripheral blood, taken 28 days after the second AZD1222 dose. The V call is TRBV9, the J call TRBJ1-4; D possibly corresponds to TRBD1 (5 bases). CDR3 nucleotides: TGTGCCAGCAGCGTAGGAGGGGCCCAGGGAGAAAAACTGTTTTTT. Protein sequence: CASSVGGAQGEKLFF.